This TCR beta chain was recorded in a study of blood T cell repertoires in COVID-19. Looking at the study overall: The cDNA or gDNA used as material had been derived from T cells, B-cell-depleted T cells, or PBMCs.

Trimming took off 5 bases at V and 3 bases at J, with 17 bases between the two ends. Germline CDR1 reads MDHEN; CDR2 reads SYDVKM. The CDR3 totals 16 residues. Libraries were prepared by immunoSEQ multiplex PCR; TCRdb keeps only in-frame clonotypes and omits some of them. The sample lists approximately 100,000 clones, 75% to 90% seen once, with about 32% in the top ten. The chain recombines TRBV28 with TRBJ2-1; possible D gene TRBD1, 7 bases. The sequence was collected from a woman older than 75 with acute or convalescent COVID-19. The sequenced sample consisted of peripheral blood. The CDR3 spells CASSTSRGVSYNEQFF. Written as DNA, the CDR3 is TGTGCCAGCAGTACCTCCAGGGGGGTAAGCTACAATGAGCAGTTCTTC.